The source of this T cell receptor beta chain is a study of T-cell memory formation after mild COVID-19. About the research overall: There were largely donor-specific TCR clusters. Points from the study as a whole: Clones that contracted clustered mainly in CM and EM if CD4+ and in EMRA if CD8+. Second-wave clones that peaked on day 37 lacked confirmed SARS-CoV-2 specificity.

This clonotype was seen a few times. The antigen remains undetermined. TCR alpha and TCR beta cDNA libraries with sample barcodes and UMIs came from 5'RACE using constant-segment primers. In TCRdb, the 5' RACE reads were re-called with MiXCR into one record per CDR3 protein. The sample includes around 250,000 distinct CDR3 sequences, over 15% of them seen just once. Source material: PBMCs or a T cell subset sorted from them (not recorded which). This clonotype was obtained from an adult woman who had mild COVID-19 (a few samples of this study predate the infection). Cell type and time point are not known.

The CDR3 region has the DNA TGCAGCGTTGGCCCTGGCTACGAGCAGTACTTC. It specifies CSVGPGYEQYF. This sequence joins TRBV29-1 and TRBJ2-7; D gene uncertain. V was shortened by 4 bases and J by 3 bases, with 7 bases between the two germline ends. CDR1 SQVTM and CDR2 ANQGSEA come from the germline V gene. The CDR3 covers 11 residues.